This T cell receptor beta chain was documented in a study of a mutant IDH1 vaccine in newly diagnosed glioma. Whole-study context: Antecedent treatment encompassed radiotherapy, temozolomide, or their combination; the majority received both. Findings of the study overall: Pseudoprogression seemingly bore no relation to changes in top peripheral T cell clonotypes. Vaccine-induced immune responses occurred in roughly 95% of patients.

Concerning this clone itself: The antigen is undetermined.

Germline CDR1 and CDR2: GTSNPN and SVGIG (reference sequence). The CDR3 runs 13 residues. V dropped 2 bases and J dropped 2 bases, with 10 bases sitting between them. As for time point: baseline, week 1 (first vaccination visit). Treatment of the sample: pre-vaccination baseline after standard-of-care therapy. Repertoires were generated with immunoSEQ multiplex PCR, while TCRdb's copy carries only in-frame clones and drops some. The sample shows about 59,000 clones, 80% to 95% of them seen only once. The receptor was derived from a man aged 45 to 65 with glioma. The chain links TRBV30 to TRBJ2-7; D unresolved. Sequenced material: PBMCs, taken from a glioma patient treated with radiotherapy, temozolomide or both. In DNA, the CDR3 is TGTGCCTGGAGTTGGACGGTTCCCTACGAGCAGTACTTC. It yields the protein CAWSWTVPYEQYF.